Listed here are 4 T cell receptor beta chains from one sample, sequenced in a study of CD8 T cells in Susac syndrome. About 0.45 to 1 ug RNA was reverse transcribed with random hexamers. In TCRdb, the immunoSEQ multiplex PCR reads were re-called with MiXCR into one record per CDR3 protein. The table includes about 250,000 distinct CDR3 sequences, about 93% detected once. Sequencing was performed on CD4+ T cells from PBMCs. The receptors here all came from a human donor with multiple sclerosis.

The chain links TRBV29-1 to TRBJ1-1, with D possibly being TRBD1 (6 bases). This CDR3 region has 12 residues. Germline V lookup: CDR1 SQVTM, CDR2 ANQGSEA. The CDR3 region is CSGGGQRTEAFF. CDR3 DNA: TGCAGTGGGGGCGGCCAGCGCACTGAAGCTTTCTTT.

This clonotype was detected only once. This rearrangement joins TRBV6-2 or TRBV6-3 to TRBJ1-5; D possibly corresponds to TRBD1 (5 bases). Per germline, CDR1 MNHEY and CDR2 SVGEGT. This CDR3 spans 15 amino acids. V shed 5 bases and J shed 1 base, with 12 bases lying between them. CDR3 sequence: CASSPTVSSNQPQHF. In DNA form, the CDR3 reads TGTGCCAGCAGTCCGACAGTGTCAAGCAATCAGCCCCAGCATTTT.

The chain employs TRBV9 and TRBJ2-6, with TRBD1 identical over 12 bases. The CDR3 runs 16 residues. V was pared by 9 bases and J by 2 bases, with 6 bases of the junction left unmatched. Germline V gives CDR1 SGDLS, CDR2 YYNGEE. In DNA, the CDR3 is TGTGCCACCTCCGGGACAGGGGGCACTGGGGCCAACGTCCTGACTTTC. Encoded protein: CATSGTGGTGANVLTF. The full variable domain, its missing parts supplied by reference TRBV9 and TRBJ2-6, is DSGVTQTPKHLITATGQRVTLRCSPRSGDLSVYWYQQSLDQGLQFLIQYYNGEERAKGNILERFSAQQFPDLHSELNLSSLELGDSALYFCATSGTGGTGANVLTFGAGSRLTVL.

The table lists this clonotype with a few counts. The chain employs TRBV6-2 or TRBV6-3 and TRBJ1-1; TRBD1 matches 8 bases. Germline assignment: CDR1 MNHEY and CDR2 SVGEGT. The J segment lost 0 bases and the V segment lost 5 bases, leaving 2 bases of the junction unmatched. The CDR3 loop spans 14 amino acids. CDR3 region: CASSGQGLNTEAFF. CDR3 nucleotides: TGTGCCAGCAGTGGACAGGGTTTGAACACTGAAGCTTTCTTT.